Shown below are 29 T cell receptor beta chains from a single sample sequenced in a study of T cell clones after liver transplantation. TCRdb's table, derived via immunoSEQ multiplex PCR, lists solely in-frame clones and lacks some. This sample has tens of thousands of clones; roughly two thirds occur once, and the top ten carry 15%. The sequencing here drew on CD4+ T cells from blood, taken before liver transplant. The receptor source for this set is a human donor who received a liver transplant.

The V gene is TRBV5-4, the J gene TRBJ1-1; 8 nucleotides agree with TRBD1. The CDR3 runs 14 residues. From germline, CDR1 is SGHNT and CDR2 YYREEE (reference sequence). V trimming: 4 bases; J trimming: 5 bases; junction bases outside the gene matches: 7. CDR3 sequence reads: CASSLRQGQTEAFF. The CDR3 nucleotides read TGTGCCAGCAGCCTGAGACAGGGGCAAACTGAAGCTTTCTTT.

The V call is TRBV28, the J call TRBJ2-1; 7 positions agree with TRBD2. The CDR3 has 17 amino acids. The junction had 14 bases not matched to a gene; V was cut back by 7 bases and J by 2 bases. CDR1 and CDR2 from the germline V gene are MDHEN and SYDVKM. The CDR3 loop is CASIGVGAGVTYNEQFF. In DNA form, the CDR3 reads TGTGCCAGCATTGGGGTTGGTGCGGGGGTGACCTACAATGAGCAGTTCTTC.

The gene calls are TRBV7-8 and TRBJ2-1, with 10 nucleotides matching TRBD1. The CDR3 loop spans 15 amino acids. Trimming took 10 bases from V and 7 from J; bases not matched to a gene: 13. Germline lookup yields CDR1 SGHVS and CDR2 FQNEAQ. CDR3 protein: CATMTGGERTNEQFF. CDR3 coding DNA: TGTGCCACCATGACAGGGGGCGAGCGTACTAATGAGCAGTTCTTC. Full variable domain (remainder filled in from reference TRBV7-8 and TRBJ2-1): GAGVSQSPRYKVAKRGQDVALRCDPISGHVSLFWYQQALGQGPEFLTYFQNEAQLDKSGLPSDRFFAERPEGSVSTLKIQRTQQEDSAVYLCATMTGGERTNEQFFGPGTRLTVL.

The J gene is TRBJ1-5, the V gene TRBV27; the D gene is possibly TRBD1 (6 bases). CDR1 and CDR2 from the germline V gene are MNHEY and SMNVEV (reference sequence). Between the trimmed V and J ends, which lost 6 bases and 4 bases, there was a span of 13 bases. The CDR3 consists of 14 residues. The CDR3 protein is CASRSSRGNQPQHF. CDR3 in DNA: TGTGCCAGCAGAAGCTCCAGGGGAAATCAGCCCCAGCATTTT.

The chain has TRBV27 and TRBJ1-1; perhaps TRBD1 as D (6 bases). This CDR3 is built from 18 residues. Germline V CDR1 and CDR2: MNHEY, SMNVEV (reference sequence). V was cut by 0 bases and J by 1 base, with 18 bases left in between. The CDR3 region is CASSLSPHRAGANTEAFF. Here the CDR3 DNA reads TGTGCCAGCAGTTTATCGCCCCACCGGGCAGGGGCGAACACTGAAGCTTTCTTT.

This clone was detected once. The chain couples TRBV9 to TRBJ1-2; no clear D gene. V lost 3 bases to trimming and J lost 4 bases, with 13 bases between them. Per the germline V gene, CDR1 is SGDLS and CDR2 is YYNGEE. The CDR3 is 14 amino acids. The chain's CDR3 is CASSAGPTPYGYTF. The CDR3 DNA follows: TGTGCCAGCAGCGCCGGTCCTACTCCCTATGGCTACACCTTC.

V and J are TRBV30 and TRBJ1-2, with D maybe TRBD1 (5 bases). The CDR3 is made up of 15 amino acids. Trimming took off 4 bases at V and 4 bases at J, with 19 bases between the two ends. CDR1 and CDR2 from the germline V gene are GTSNPN and SVGIG (reference sequence). The CDR3 loop is CAWTRLAREAYGYTF. CDR3 coding DNA: TGTGCCTGGACCCGGCTGGCCAGGGAAGCCTATGGCTACACCTTC.

The rearrangement uses TRBV7-2 and TRBJ2-3; 13 bases match TRBD2. This CDR3 is built from 15 residues. V shed 4 bases, J shed 4 bases, and the junction held 2 bases outside the gene matches. In germline, CDR1 is SGHTA, CDR2 FQGNSA. DNA for the CDR3: TGTGCCAGCAGCTGGACTAGCGGGGGATCAGATACGCAGTATTTT. As protein: CASSWTSGGSDTQYF.

This clone was counted a single time. The chain couples TRBV28 to TRBJ2-2; D is possibly TRBD1 (5 bases). Per germline, CDR1 MDHEN and CDR2 SYDVKM. CDR3 size: 13 residues. Trimming left V 6 bases short and J 5 bases short, with 10 bases between. CDR3 region: CASRTVDTGELFF. Written as DNA, the CDR3 is TGTGCCAGCAGGACAGTGGATACCGGGGAGCTGTTTTTT.

The chain employs TRBV14 and TRBJ1-6; D is possibly TRBD1 (5 bases). Trimming removed 3 bases from V and 0 bases from J, with 24 bases in between. This CDR3 spans 21 amino acids. The germline CDR1 and CDR2 sequences are SGHDN and FVKESK. Here the CDR3 DNA reads TGTGCCAGCAGCCAGGTTCAGGGAAAGGTTAACTCATTCTCCTATAATTCACCCCTCCACTTT. The encoded protein is CASSQVQGKVNSFSYNSPLHF.

The gene calls are TRBV30 and TRBJ2-3, with D uncertain. V was pared by 2 bases and J by 3 bases, with 12 bases between. The germline V gene has CDR1 GTSNPN and CDR2 SVGIG (reference sequence). The CDR3 loop spans 14 amino acids. The CDR3 is CAWSLFSRTDTQYF. In nucleotides, the CDR3 is TGTGCCTGGAGTCTCTTCTCGCGGACAGATACGCAGTATTTT.

CDR3 bases: TGTGCCAGCTCACCACCCGAGCAGGGTTCCGGTTCACCCCTCCACTTT. It is translated as CASSPPEQGSGSPLHF. The rearrangement uses TRBV18 and TRBJ1-6; possible D gene TRBD1, 5 bases. Trimming cost V 0 bases and J 9 bases, with 15 bases left between them. The CDR3 is made up of 16 amino acids. Germline values: CDR1 KGHSH, CDR2 LQKENI.

Relative to its sample, this clone is medium-sized. The chain recombines TRBV27 with TRBJ1-2, with TRBD1 matching over 10 bases. The germline V gene has CDR1 MNHEY and CDR2 SMNVEV (reference sequence). V lost 8 bases and J lost 3; bases outside the gene matches: 6. The CDR3 has 14 amino acids. The chain's CDR3 is CASFRGQGDYGYTF. The CDR3 DNA is TGTGCCAGCTTTCGTGGACAGGGGGACTATGGCTACACCTTC.

This chain links TRBV2 with TRBJ1-1; 7 bases match TRBD1. Per germline, CDR1 SNHLY and CDR2 FYNNEI. V dropped 6 bases and J dropped 4; count of bases not matched to a gene: 2. CDR3 length: 12 residues. The CDR3 reads CASRQGLTEAFF. CDR3 bases: TGTGCCAGCAGACAGGGGCTCACTGAAGCTTTCTTT.

The genes are TRBV4-1 and TRBJ1-6, with D hard to call. Looked up from germline, CDR1 is MGHRA and CDR2 is YSYEKL. Trimming removed 0 bases from V and 13 bases from J, with 10 bases in between. The CDR3 has 13 amino acids. The CDR3: CASSQDLLNPLHF. DNA for the CDR3: TGCGCCAGCAGCCAAGATTTACTAAATCCCCTCCACTTT.

This chain joins TRBV2 and TRBJ1-1; D might be TRBD1 (5 bases). The CDR3 has 13 residues. V was trimmed by 3 bases and J by 7 bases, leaving 12 bases between them. Germline V gene data show CDR1 as SNHLY and CDR2 as FYNNEI. The DNA of the CDR3 is TGTGCCAGCAGTGAGGGGGGGTGGGGTGAAGCTTTCTTT. This translates into CASSEGGWGEAFF. Full variable domain (missing parts from reference TRBV2 and TRBJ1-1): EPEVTQTPSHQVTQMGQEVILRCVPISNHLYFYWYRQILGQKVEFLVSFYNNEISEKSEIFDDQFSVERPDGSNFTLKIRSTKLEDSAMYFCASSEGGWGEAFFGQGTRLTVV.

CDR3 sequence reads: CASSLGLAGDTQYF. The CDR3, as DNA: TGTGCCAGCAGCTTAGGACTAGCGGGTGATACGCAGTATTTT. The chain combines TRBV7-7 with TRBJ2-3, with 10 bases fitting TRBD2. Looked up from germline, CDR1 is SSHAT and CDR2 is FNYEAQ (reference sequence). This CDR3 region has 14 residues. J lost 6 bases, V lost 1 base, and 1 base had no gene match.

This clone was seen only once. The chain has TRBV30 and TRBJ2-5; the match to TRBD1 covers 9 bases. TRBJ2-7 explains the end of the DNA better; the J call may be wrong. This CDR3 has 13 amino acids. The germline gives CDR1 GTSNPN, CDR2 SVGIG (reference sequence). As DNA, the CDR3 is TGTGCCTGGAACAGGGGGCCTTCCTACGAGCAGTACTTC. Encoded protein: CAWNRGPSYEQYF.

The chain uses TRBV27 and TRBJ2-7, with TRBD2 identical over 9 bases. The V segment lost 10 bases and the J segment 1 base; nucleotides outside the gene matches: 5. This CDR3 is built from 13 residues. Per the germline V gene, CDR1 is MNHEY and CDR2 is SMNVEV (reference sequence). The CDR3 region has the DNA TGTGCCACTACTAGCGGGTCTTCCTACGAGCAGTACTTC. Protein sequence: CATTSGSSYEQYF.

The chain employs TRBV6-5 and TRBJ1-5, with D unresolved. Trimming stripped 4 bases from V and 7 bases from J, with 14 bases between. The germline V gene encodes CDR1 MNHEY and CDR2 SVGAGI. This CDR3 contains 14 residues. CDR3 bases: TGTGCCAGCAGTTCCGGCGGGGTACAGCAGCCCCAGCATTTT. It specifies CASSSGGVQQPQHF.

The CDR3 DNA sequence: TGTGCCAGCAGCTATAGCGGGGGGCCCCAAGAGACCCAGTACTTC. As protein: CASSYSGGPQETQYF. V usage is TRBV5-6 and J usage is TRBJ2-5, with 10 nucleotides matching TRBD2. The length of the CDR3 is 15 residues. Germline V CDR1 and CDR2: SGHDT, YYEEEE. Trimming at V came to 3 bases and at J to 1 base, leaving 3 bases not matched to a gene.

This clone has ten or more counts. This chain connects TRBV27 to TRBJ2-2, with 7 bases fitting TRBD1. This CDR3 is built from 15 residues. Per the germline V gene, CDR1 is MNHEY and CDR2 is SMNVEV (reference sequence). Unmatched junction bases numbered 4, after V lost 6 bases and J lost 0 bases. CDR3 in amino acids: CASSIQGANTGELFF. In nucleotides, the CDR3 is TGTGCCAGCAGCATCCAGGGGGCGAACACCGGGGAGCTGTTTTTT.

Written as DNA, the CDR3 is TGTGCCAGCAGCTTCTGGGGGGTATACGGCTACACCTTC. Residues: CASSFWGVYGYTF. The rearrangement links TRBV5-6 to TRBJ1-2; D may be TRBD1 (5 bases). CDR1 is SGHDT, CDR2 YYEEEE, per germline. Deletions cut 2 bases from V and 8 bases from J, with 13 bases between. CDR3 length: 13 residues.

This clone was observed many times. This rearrangement joins TRBV18 to TRBJ1-1; 7 bases map to TRBD1. Trimming removed 5 bases from V and 6 bases from J; junction bases left unmatched: 3. CDR3 length: 12 amino acids. The germline gives CDR1 KGHSH, CDR2 LQKENI. Here the CDR3 reads CASSRDSPEAFF. The CDR3 nucleotides are TGTGCCAGCTCAAGGGACAGCCCTGAAGCTTTCTTT.

This clone appeared many times. The chain has TRBV2 and TRBJ1-2, with D perhaps TRBD1 (5 bases). The CDR3 covers 11 residues. Germline V gives CDR1 SNHLY, CDR2 FYNNEI. Trimming shortened V by 8 bases and J by 6 bases, and 10 bases separated the two germline ends. The DNA of the CDR3 is TGTGCCAGCGGGTGGGGGGATGGCTACACCTTC. It yields the protein CASGWGDGYTF.

V and J are TRBV11-2 and TRBJ2-7; TRBD1 matches at 8 bases. CDR3 size: 14 residues. Germline V CDR1 and CDR2: SGHAT, FQNNGV. The trim removed 6 bases at V and 6 bases at J, leaving 10 bases unmatched. The CDR3 DNA follows: TGTGCCAGCAGGGCTCAGGGGGCGAAGGGCGAGCAGTACTTC. Its translation: CASRAQGAKGEQYF. The whole variable domain, remainder taken from reference TRBV11-2 and TRBJ2-7, is EAGVAQSPRYKIIEKRQSVAFWCNPISGHATLYWYQQILGQGPKLLIQFQNNGVVDDSQLPKDRFSAERLKGVDSTLKIQPAKLEDSAVYLCASRAQGAKGEQYFGPGTRLTVT.

The chain employs TRBV25-1 and TRBJ2-3; tentatively, D is TRBD2 (5 bases). The CDR3 spans 16 residues. CDR1 and CDR2 from the germline V gene are MGHDK and SYGVNS. V shed 2 bases and J shed 1 base, with 13 bases lying between them. CDR3 in amino acids: CASSEPRGPGTDTQYF. In DNA, the CDR3 is TGTGCCAGCAGTGAACCGCGAGGGCCGGGCACAGATACGCAGTATTTT.

V usage is TRBV28 and J usage is TRBJ1-5; D not certain. V lost 7 bases, J lost 0 bases, and 7 bases lay in between. Germline V gene lookup returns CDR1 MDHEN and CDR2 SYDVKM. CDR3 length equals 13 residues. CDR3 bases: TGTGCCAGCACCTCGTATAGCAATCAGCCCCAGCATTTT. Its translation is CASTSYSNQPQHF.

The chain combines TRBV11-2 with TRBJ1-1; 9 bases agree with TRBD1. CDR3 length: 14 amino acids. Trimming cost V 2 bases and J 5 bases; bases outside gene matches: 3. The V gene's germline CDR1 is SGHAT and CDR2 FQNNGV. As DNA, the CDR3 is TGTGCCAGCAGCTTAAGGGACAGGGTGACTGAAGCTTTCTTT. Translated, it gives CASSLRDRVTEAFF.